These 10 T cell receptor beta chains were all obtained from the same sample, sequenced in a study of blood T cell repertoires in COVID-19. Data came from immunoSEQ multiplex PCR; TCRdb stores just in-frame clones and leaves some out. Of more than 200,000 clones listed, around 86% are singletons. Sequencing input: peripheral blood. The receptors here all came from a woman in her forties or fifties with COVID-19, enrolled during active disease.

J is TRBJ1-2 and V is TRBV20-1; D not resolved. Germline-derived CDR1 and CDR2 are DFQATT and SNEGSKA (reference sequence). The ends were cut back, 1 base at V and 7 bases at J, with 7 bases in the middle. The CDR3 runs to 11 residues. CDR3: CSARVRLGYTF. In nucleotides, the CDR3 is TGCAGTGCTAGAGTTCGACTTGGCTACACCTTC.

This clone occurred once. The J gene is TRBJ2-1, the V gene TRBV25-1; maybe TRBD2 (6 bases). The CDR3 is 12 amino acids. Germline V gene sequence: CDR1 MGHDK, CDR2 SYGVNS. Trimming pared 3 bases from V and 8 bases from J, leaving 8 bases between. CDR3 residues: CASSEGLDEQFF. The CDR3 nucleotides read TGTGCCAGCAGTGAGGGACTCGATGAGCAGTTCTTC. The complete variable domain, with remaining parts taken from reference TRBV25-1 and TRBJ2-1, reads EADIYQTPRYLVIGTGKKITLECSQTMGHDKMYWYQQDPGMELHLIHYSYGVNSTEKGDLSSESTVSRIRTEHFPLTLESARPSHTSQYLCASSEGLDEQFFGPGTRLTVL.

This clone was seen more than once but under ten times. As DNA, the CDR3 is TGTGCCAGCAGTACCGGGGGGGTTGAGAAACTGTTTTTT. It translates to CASSTGGVEKLFF. The chain recombines TRBV6-6 with TRBJ1-4, with D tentatively TRBD1 (5 bases). This CDR3 region has 13 residues. CDR1 MNHNY and CDR2 SVGAGI come from the germline V gene (reference sequence). The V end lost 5 bases, the J end lost 11 bases, and 15 bases lay between the germline ends.

The chain carries TRBV6-5 and TRBJ1-1, with a possible D match to TRBD1 (6 bases). Germline V gene data show CDR1 as MNHEY and CDR2 as SVGAGI. The ends were cut back, 7 bases at V and 1 base at J, with 13 bases in the middle. This CDR3 comprises 14 residues. Here the CDR3 DNA reads TGTGCCAGCATCCGAAAGGGGGAGAACACTGAAGCTTTCTTT. It specifies CASIRKGENTEAFF.

This clone turned up a few times. Here the CDR3 DNA reads TGTGCCAGCAGTTTATCGGGACAGCACTCCTACAATGAGCAGTTCTTC. Protein: CASSLSGQHSYNEQFF. The chain has TRBV27 and TRBJ2-1; 7 bases fit TRBD1. CDR1 is MNHEY and CDR2 is SMNVEV in the germline V gene (reference sequence). The CDR3 totals 16 residues. With 0 bases clipped from V and 0 bases from J, the junction kept 2 bases outside the gene matches.

CDR3 sequence: CASSLGGGGGDGNQPQHF. In DNA form, the CDR3 reads TGTGCCAGCAGCTTGGGCGGAGGTGGGGGGGACGGCAATCAGCCCCAGCATTTT. This rearrangement joins TRBV5-4 to TRBJ1-5; D possibly corresponds to TRBD1 (5 bases). Germline V gives CDR1 SGHNT, CDR2 YYREEE (reference sequence). V was clipped by 0 bases and J by 2 bases, with 18 bases between them. The CDR3 contains 18 residues.

This clone has more than one count but fewer than ten. This chain joins TRBV11-2 and TRBJ1-6, with TRBD1 matching over 9 bases. Trimming at V came to 3 bases and at J to 10 bases, leaving 13 bases not matched to a gene. This CDR3 spans 17 amino acids. CDR1 and CDR2 from the germline V gene are SGHAT and FQNNGV. CDR3: CASSLGLTGTGSSPLHF. The CDR3 coding sequence is TGTGCCAGCAGCTTGGGCTTAACCGGGACAGGGTCCTCACCCCTCCACTTT.

V usage is TRBV6-5 and J usage is TRBJ2-2, with TRBD2 matching 8 bases. The CDR3 extends over 16 amino acids. Germline loops: CDR1 MNHEY, CDR2 SVGAGI. The ends lost 2 bases at V and 6 bases at J; junction bases unmatched: 8. The CDR3 DNA reads TGTGCCAGCAGTTACGTGAAAATAGCGGGGTCCGGGGAGCTGTTTTTT. It codes for CASSYVKIAGSGELFF.

This rearrangement joins TRBV5-5 to TRBJ1-2; 9 nucleotides match TRBD1. V gave up 3 bases and J gave up 2 bases; unmatched junction bases: 5. The CDR3 is 15 residues long. CDR1 is SGHKS and CDR2 is YYEKEE in the germline V gene (reference sequence). CDR3 loop: CASSYGTGMNYGYTF. The DNA for the CDR3 is TGTGCCAGCAGCTATGGGACAGGGATGAACTATGGCTACACCTTC.

The chain has TRBV7-9 and TRBJ1-2, with D hard to call. This CDR3 spans 12 amino acids. V gave up 1 base and J gave up 6 bases, with 6 bases separating them. Germline lookup yields CDR1 SEHNR and CDR2 FQNEAQ (reference sequence). The DNA for the CDR3 is TGTGCCAGCAGCTTAGGAGTTGATGGCTACACCTTC. Translating gives CASSLGVDGYTF.